This T cell receptor beta chain was recorded in a study of OX40 agonist ivuxolimab in advanced cancers. Clones were read by immunoSEQ multiplex PCR, and TCRdb kept only the in-frame ones, dropping some. The sample lists 60,000 to 95,000 clones; 80% to 90% were seen once. The CDR3 has 11 amino acids. Germline V gene lookup returns CDR1 MDHEN and CDR2 SYDVKM. V lost 3 bases and J lost 6, with 5 bases in between. The chain carries TRBV28 and TRBJ1-1, with D uncertain. The sequence was collected from an adult with an advanced solid tumor such as melanoma, head and neck, liver or kidney cancer. Sequencing was performed on CD4+ or CD8+ T cells sorted from blood, taken in a trial of the OX40 agonist ivuxolimab. The CDR3 is CASSFWAEAFF. DNA of the CDR3: TGTGCCAGCAGTTTTTGGGCTGAAGCTTTCTTT.